These 14 T cell receptor beta chains were sequenced from one sample in a study of cytomegalovirus exposure and HLA in healthy donors. Repertoires were generated with immunoSEQ multiplex PCR, while TCRdb's copy carries only in-frame clones and drops some. The sample has under 150,000 clones; approximately 93% are singletons. The sequencing sample was made of PBMCs. The receptors originated from a young man in good health and CMV-seronegative.

This chain uses TRBV13 with TRBJ2-3, with D possibly TRBD2 on 5 matching bases. The length of the CDR3 is 14 residues. Germline V gene lookup returns CDR1 PRHDT and CDR2 FYEKMQ (reference sequence). Trimming cost V 5 bases and J 2 bases, with 11 bases left between them. CDR3 sequence: CASSLPGVTDTQYF. The CDR3 nucleotides are TGTGCCAGCAGCCTCCCCGGGGTCACAGATACGCAGTATTTT.

The chain carries TRBV4-2 and TRBJ1-5; 8 bases are shared with TRBD1. The CDR3 is 16 amino acids. The J segment lost 1 base and the V segment lost 2 bases, leaving 4 bases of the junction unmatched. The germline CDR1 and CDR2 sequences are LGHNA and YNFKEQ. CDR3 sequence: CASSQSQGASNQPQHF. CDR3 in DNA: TGTGCCAGCAGCCAAAGCCAGGGGGCGAGCAATCAGCCCCAGCATTTT.

The chain is built from TRBV11-3 and TRBJ2-3; 9 bases align to TRBD2. CDR1 and CDR2 from the germline V gene are SGHNT and YENEEA. The V segment lost 3 bases and the J segment 9 bases; nucleotides outside the gene matches: 7. The CDR3 is made up of 14 amino acids. The DNA of the CDR3 is TGTGCCAGCAGCTTCAAGGCTAGCGGGGCGACGCAGTATTTT. Its translation: CASSFKASGATQYF.

The V and J genes are TRBV30 and TRBJ1-5; no clear D gene. This CDR3 region has 13 residues. Per the germline V gene, CDR1 is GTSNPN and CDR2 is SVGIG (reference sequence). V lost 2 bases and J 7 bases, leaving 12 bases between the germline ends. CDR3 region: CAWSLAGYQPQHF. DNA for the CDR3: TGTGCCTGGAGTCTAGCGGGGTACCAGCCCCAGCATTTT.

This chain joins TRBV9 and TRBJ2-2, with D possibly TRBD2 on 5 matching bases. Germline V gene sequence: CDR1 SGDLS, CDR2 YYNGEE. Trimming removed 1 base from V and 1 base from J, with 14 bases in between. There are 17 residues in the CDR3. This chain's CDR3 is CASSVRAVSLNTGELFF. In DNA form, the CDR3 reads TGTGCCAGCAGCGTAAGAGCGGTGAGCCTGAACACCGGGGAGCTGTTTTTT.

This chain joins TRBV7-8 and TRBJ2-2, with 8 nucleotides matching TRBD2. This CDR3 spans 18 amino acids. From germline, CDR1 is SGHVS and CDR2 FQNEAQ. The V and J ends lost 5 bases and 1 base, in that order; junction bases with no gene match: 12. CDR3 amino acids: CASSRNAAGGLNTGELFF. The CDR3 DNA is TGTGCCAGCAGCCGCAATGCGGCGGGGGGCCTGAACACCGGGGAGCTGTTTTTT.

The chain carries TRBV9 and TRBJ1-3, with 7 positions matching TRBD1. Germline values: CDR1 SGDLS, CDR2 YYNGEE. J gave up 4 bases and V 0 bases, and 4 bases lay outside the gene matches. The CDR3 runs 15 residues. This CDR3 reads CASSVGAGQGNTIYF. CDR3 bases: TGTGCCAGCAGCGTAGGGGCGGGACAGGGAAACACCATATATTTT.

The CDR3: CASSGHPGQGWITGELFF. DNA for the CDR3: TGTGCCAGCAGCGGACACCCGGGACAGGGATGGATCACCGGGGAGCTGTTTTTT. This chain links TRBV9 with TRBJ2-2, with TRBD1 matching 9 bases. The trim removed 3 bases at V and 4 bases at J, leaving 13 bases unmatched. There are 18 residues in the CDR3. Looked up from germline, CDR1 is SGDLS and CDR2 is YYNGEE.

The V gene is TRBV11-3, the J gene TRBJ2-3; 10 nucleotides line up with TRBD1. Germline CDR1 and CDR2: SGHNT and YENEEA. There are 16 residues in the CDR3. The ends lost 3 bases at V and 4 bases at J; junction bases unmatched: 7. CDR3: CASSFEGTGEADTQYF. The CDR3 nucleotides read TGTGCCAGCAGCTTTGAAGGGACAGGGGAGGCAGATACGCAGTATTTT.

The V call is TRBV25-1, the J call TRBJ1-4; TRBD1 aligns across 9 bases. Germline V lookup: CDR1 MGHDK, CDR2 SYGVNS. J lost 8 bases, V lost 1 base, and 2 bases had no gene match. The CDR3 is 14 amino acids. CDR3 DNA sequence: TGTGCCAGCAGTGAATCTGGACAGGGGGAAAAACTGTTTTTT. Translation gives CASSESGQGEKLFF.

The chain joins TRBV6-5 to TRBJ1-4; 8 nucleotides align to TRBD1. The V gene's germline CDR1 is MNHEY and CDR2 SVGAGI. The CDR3 has 15 residues. V was clipped by 0 bases and J by 8 bases; unmatched bases: 5. The CDR3: CASSYSRGLGEKLFF. For the CDR3, the DNA is TGTGCCAGCAGTTACTCCAGGGGGCTAGGAGAAAAACTGTTTTTT.

The chain employs TRBV14 and TRBJ1-5; TRBD1 agrees at 9 bases. Germline CDR1 reads SGHDN; CDR2 reads FVKESK. The CDR3 length is 16 residues. J was trimmed by 3 bases and V by 1 base; bases with no gene match: 4. CDR3 region: CASSQGQGVSNQPQHF. CDR3 bases: TGTGCCAGCAGCCAAGGACAGGGGGTATCCAATCAGCCCCAGCATTTT.

The CDR3 is CASSEGGWTGTKISYGYTF. CDR3 sequence (DNA): TGTGCCAGCAGTGAAGGAGGATGGACAGGGACGAAAATTTCCTATGGCTACACCTTC. The chain carries TRBV6-1 and TRBJ1-2; 8 bases agree with TRBD1. This CDR3 is 19 amino acids long. The germline V gene has CDR1 MNHNS and CDR2 SASEGT. J gave up 4 bases and V 1 base, and 17 bases lay outside the gene matches.

The chain is built from TRBV11-3 and TRBJ2-5, with D possibly matching TRBD2 (6 bases). CDR1 is SGHNT, CDR2 YENEEA, per germline. The CDR3 covers 15 residues. V shed 5 bases and J shed 4 bases, with 17 bases lying between them. The CDR3 is CASSPSPSVGETQYF. In DNA form, the CDR3 reads TGTGCCAGCAGCCCTTCACCTAGCGTTGGAGAGACCCAGTACTTC. The whole variable domain, remainder taken from reference TRBV11-3 and TRBJ2-5, is EAGVVQSPRYKIIEKKQPVAFWCNPISGHNTLYWYLQNLGQGPELLIRYENEEAVDDSQLPKDRFSAERLKGVDSTLKIQPAELGDSAVYLCASSPSPSVGETQYFGPGTRLLVL.